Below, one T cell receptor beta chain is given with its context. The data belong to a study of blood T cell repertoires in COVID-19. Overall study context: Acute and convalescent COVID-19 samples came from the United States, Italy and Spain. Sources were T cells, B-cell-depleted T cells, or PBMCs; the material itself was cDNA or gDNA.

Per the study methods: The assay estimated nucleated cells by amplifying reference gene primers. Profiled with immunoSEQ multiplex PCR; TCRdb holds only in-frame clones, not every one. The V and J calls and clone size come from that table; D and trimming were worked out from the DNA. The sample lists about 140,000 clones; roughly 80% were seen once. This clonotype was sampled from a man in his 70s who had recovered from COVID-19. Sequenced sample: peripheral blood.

CDR3 amino acids: CASSPSGGGPGNTIYF. The CDR3 DNA sequence: TGTGCCAGCAGCCCAAGCGGGGGAGGCCCTGGAAACACCATATATTTT. The J gene is TRBJ1-3, the V gene TRBV7-3, with a weak D call TRBD1 (5 bases). The CDR3 has 16 residues. V lost 5 bases to trimming and J lost 2 bases, with 16 bases between them. CDR1 SGHTA and CDR2 FQGTGA come from the germline V gene.